The 9 T cell receptor beta chains in this list originate from one sample, sequenced in a study of spatial heterogeneity in lung cancer. TCRdb ran MiXCR on the 5' RACE reads and lists one entry per CDR3 protein. In the table there are 60,000 to 80,000 distinct CDR3 sequences, approximately 12% of which are singletons. Time point reported: sample taken at primary tumor resection. No cells were sorted before sequencing. The whole RNA sequenced was extracted from tumor, nontumor lung or frozen PBMC. Sequences were derived from PBMCs, sampled at surgery. The receptors derive from a male donor with early-stage non-small cell lung cancer.

This clonotype was recorded a few times. This chain joins TRBV11-3 and TRBJ2-2; unclear D gene. There are 12 residues in the CDR3. Germline assignment: CDR1 SGHNT and CDR2 YENEEA. Trimming cost V 4 bases and J 6 bases, with 6 bases left between them. The CDR3 reads CASSSPPGELFF. The CDR3 DNA sequence: TGTGCCAGCAGCTCACCCCCCGGGGAGCTGTTTTTT. Drawing the rest from reference TRBV11-3 and TRBJ2-2, the complete variable domain is EAGVVQSPRYKIIEKKQPVAFWCNPISGHNTLYWYLQNLGQGPELLIRYENEEAVDDSQLPKDRFSAERLKGVDSTLKIQPAELGDSAVYLCASSSPPGELFFGEGSRLTVL.

The CDR3: CSARSDRVPYGYTF. The CDR3 coding sequence is TGCAGTGCTAGAAGTGACAGGGTCCCCTATGGCTACACCTTC. The chain has TRBV20-1 and TRBJ1-2; 7 bases are shared with TRBD1. Trimming removed 2 bases from V and 4 bases from J; junction bases left unmatched: 7. In germline, CDR1 is DFQATT, CDR2 SNEGSKA (reference sequence). The length of the CDR3 is 14 residues.

This clonotype was counted at least ten times. This sequence joins TRBV12-3 or TRBV12-4 and TRBJ1-2, with 12 bases aligning to TRBD1. The J segment lost 8 bases and the V segment lost 6 bases, leaving 7 bases of the junction unmatched. The CDR3 loop spans 14 amino acids. The CDR3 region has the DNA TGTGCCAGCAGCCCTCCGGGACAGGGGGCCGGCTACACCTTC. Translation gives CASSPPGQGAGYTF.

This clonotype has at least ten counts. This chain links TRBV5-4 with TRBJ1-2; 7 bases are shared with TRBD1. Trimming took 4 bases from V and 5 from J; bases not matched to a gene: 5. Germline V gene data show CDR1 as SGHNT and CDR2 as YYREEE (reference sequence). This CDR3 is 13 amino acids long. The CDR3 DNA follows: TGTGCCAGCAGCCCTGACAGGGAATATGGCTACACCTTC. It translates to CASSPDREYGYTF. The full variable domain, completed using reference TRBV5-4 and TRBJ1-2, is ETGVTQSPTHLIKTRGQQVTLRCSSQSGHNTVSWYQQALGQGPQFIFQYYREEENGRGNFPPRFSGLQFPNYSSELNVNALELDDSALYLCASSPDREYGYTFGSGTRLTVV.

In this sample, this clonotype turned up many times. The chain couples TRBV7-2 to TRBJ2-2; 9 nucleotides align to TRBD2. The CDR3 contains 19 residues. V was pared by 0 bases and J by 4 bases, with 12 bases of the junction left unmatched. The V gene's germline CDR1 is SGHTA and CDR2 FQGNSA. The CDR3: CASSLAILAGPRGTGELFF. CDR3 sequence (DNA): TGTGCCAGCAGCTTAGCCATCCTAGCGGGACCTCGGGGCACCGGGGAGCTGTTTTTT.

For this clonotype: One base away lies a much larger clone, so this may be a sequencing read error. CDR3 residues: CVSSGGQSNVLTF. The CDR3 DNA reads as TGTGTCAGCAGCGGAGGCCAATCCAACGTCCTGACTTTC. The rearrangement uses TRBV2 and TRBJ2-6, with D possibly TRBD2 on 5 matching bases. Germline lookup yields CDR1 SNHLY and CDR2 FYNNEI. The length of the CDR3 is 13 residues.

This clonotype was detected many times. CDR3 sequence: CASSRDPLTLPGELFF. The CDR3 DNA reads TGCGCCAGCAGCCGTGACCCCCTAACCCTCCCCGGGGAGCTGTTTTTT. The chain carries TRBV5-1 and TRBJ2-2; D unresolved. V lost 4 bases, J lost 6 bases, and 19 bases lay in between. The CDR3 length is 16 residues. Looked up from germline, CDR1 is SGHRS and CDR2 is YFSETQ. Together with reference TRBV5-1 and TRBJ2-2, the CDR3 gives the full variable domain: KAGVTQTPRYLIKTRGQQVTLSCSPISGHRSVSWYQQTPGQGLQFLFEYFSETQRNKGNFPGRFSGRQFSNSRSEMNVSTLELGDSALYLCASSRDPLTLPGELFFGEGSRLTVL.

A few counts support this clonotype. The chain employs TRBV9 and TRBJ2-5; 8 bases match TRBD2. The V segment lost 4 bases and the J segment 4 bases; nucleotides outside the gene matches: 9. CDR1 SGDLS and CDR2 YYNGEE come from the germline V gene. The length of the CDR3 is 15 residues. The CDR3 nucleotides are TGTGCCAGCAGCTCCACACCGGGAGGGAGAGAGACCCAGTACTTC. It specifies CASSSTPGGRETQYF.

V and J are TRBV11-3 and TRBJ2-7, with D perhaps matching TRBD1 (5 bases). The CDR3 contains 13 residues. Germline V gives CDR1 SGHNT, CDR2 YENEEA. V was pared by 4 bases and J by 4 bases, with 11 bases between. CDR3 loop: CASSSQAIYEQYF. CDR3 DNA sequence: TGTGCCAGCAGCTCACAGGCCATTTACGAGCAGTACTTC.